This T cell receptor beta chain came from a study of identifying expanded T cells in peripheral blood. The study's findings and limits: Approximately two-week clone count variance significantly increased as total template count grew. Over around two and four weeks, about 15 and 19 clones changed, versus approximately 1.2 between replicates.

Only in-frame clones appear in the TCRdb table, and some are missing; sequencing was by immunoSEQ multiplex PCR. Here the sample spans under 100,000 clones, 70% to 90% being singletons. The CDR3 is 19 residues long. The germline gives CDR1 SGHNT, CDR2 YYREEE (reference sequence). Trimming stripped 0 bases from V and 0 bases from J, with 16 bases between. No infections or other immune events were documented during collection. Comment on this clone: Its antigen remains unidentified.

The receptor's source is a person aged 18 to 70 in good health. The sample consisted of blood. V is TRBV5-4 and J is TRBJ2-6, with D possibly being TRBD1 (5 bases). DNA of the CDR3: TGTGCCAGCAGCTTGGTAGTGAGACAGTTACACTCTGGGGCCAACGTCCTGACTTTC. Protein sequence: CASSLVVRQLHSGANVLTF.